Sequencing of this T cell receptor beta chain was carried out in a study of graft-versus-host responses after intestinal transplantation. V gave up 1 base and J gave up 8 bases, with 5 bases separating them. CDR1 and CDR2 from the germline V gene are LGHNA and YNFKEQ. This CDR3 has 11 amino acids. Using immunoSEQ multiplex PCR, the repertoire was profiled, and TCRdb retains in-frame clones only, with some absent. Among about 12,000 clones listed, about 30% were seen once. Co-plating was performed using about 200,000 CFSE-labeled responder cells and about 200,000 irradiated, violet-dye-labeled stimulator cells. Upon completion of the reaction, proliferating CFSE-low responders, both CD3+CD4+ and CD3+CD8+, were sorted. This clone has more than one count but fewer than ten. Distinct nucleotide sequences in the sample also encode this CDR3.

The rearrangement joins TRBV4-2 to TRBJ1-1; no clear D. The sequence derives from a human patient who received an intestinal transplant. Sequencing used alloreactive CD8+ T cells from a mixed lymphocyte reaction culture, obtained before intestinal transplant. As to subset: CFSE-low proliferating T cells sorted from approximately 6-day pre-transplant mixed lymphocyte reaction (GvH or HvG direction). The CDR3 coding sequence is TGTGCCAGCAGCCAAGGGGTCGAAGCTTTCTTT. It encodes CASSQGVEAFF.